This TCR beta chain was found in a study of T cell responses to AZD1222 COVID-19 vaccine. General study findings and limits: Sampling that yielded the repertoires occurred only after the peak T cell response. In a largely white British group with more females than males, clonal diversity was possibly underestimated. Unmutated variant regions are reportedly the target of nearly half of TCRs that are spike-specific.

V lost 0 bases, J lost 3 bases, and 10 bases lay in between. This CDR3 spans 14 amino acids. From germline, CDR1 is SGHRS and CDR2 YFSETQ. TCRdb's table, derived via immunoSEQ multiplex PCR, lists solely in-frame clones and lacks some. Of fewer than 200,000 clones listed, about 90% were seen once; the top ten hold 4.4%. Details on this clone: Its matching antigen is unknown.

Sequences were derived from peripheral blood, sampled on day 0 of MenACWY control vaccination. This receptor was obtained from an adult in good health. V usage is TRBV5-1 and J usage is TRBJ2-7; D may be TRBD1 (5 bases). The CDR3 DNA follows: TGCGCCAGCAGCTTGGAGCAGGGATTCTACGAGCAGTACTTC. As protein: CASSLEQGFYEQYF.